This TCR beta chain was retrieved from a study of T cell responses to AZD1222 COVID-19 vaccine (dated by TCRdb to the early 2020s). At the level of the whole study: AZD1222 recipients given second doses at about 4 weeks or at about 12 weeks were pooled, since spike-specific TCR depth and breadth were not found to differ between the two schedules. Trial participants were enrolled by age into 18-55, 56-69 and 70-plus year subgroups, with about 150, 27 and 61 TCR-sequenced participants respectively. A total of about 240 trial participants underwent TCR sequencing, of whom around 200 received two doses of AZD1222 and approximately 25 received two doses of the MenACWY control vaccine.

The intended sense of this specimen's time point label: baseline before first vaccination. The vaccinee samples were drawn from two UK trials, COV001 and COV002, one of which was a single-blind randomized controlled phase 2/3 trial testing AZD1222 (ChAdOx1 nCoV-19) in healthy adults. For TCRbeta chain sequencing, PBMC samples from trial participants were taken at day 0 and at day 28 after the second dose. This clone was observed once. Its antigen remains undetermined. No base qualities exist here, and no much larger clone lies one base off it. The CDR3 regions of human TCRbeta chains were analyzed by immunosequencing. The authors processed their data as follows. Repertoire TCRs were checked for matches against a reference library of SARS-CoV-2-specific TCRs that had been generated using the MIRA antigen-specificity platform. Breadth was defined as the fraction of unique TCRs that were SARS-CoV-2-associated, and depth was defined as the fraction of total T cells that were SARS-CoV-2-associated. Each spike-specific TCR was assigned to its reactive spike region and to a CD4 or CD8 class using the MIRA data. Log10-transformed breadth and depth values were compared by one-way ANOVA with Sidak's multiple comparisons tests. What TCRdb holds here is the immuneACCESS table cut down to in-frame rearrangements. Part of the clones is not present; checked against another copy, under half of the missing clones reflect an unresolved V gene, and the others are unexplained. V and J calls and clone size are as listed in that table; D and trimming were resolved from the DNA. The sample records about 110,000 clones, around 90% of which are singletons. The top ten constitute roughly 7.8% of the sample.

Paper-wide results and their limitations: Because no day 14 peak-response samples were available, repertoires were characterized only after the peak T cell response. Epitopes outside the regions mutated in the B.1.351 and B.1.1.7 variants were reportedly recognized by nearly half of the unique spike-specific TCRs. Most participants were white British and females outnumbered males, and the authors suggested that clonal diversity may have been underestimated. The 56-69-year group was small, and its depth increase did not reach significance, likely because of low power. Vaccine-associated CD4 TCRs spanned the whole spike protein, with dominant responses in regions 160-218 and 743-854. Conclusions about previously exposed vaccinees were limited because only six or seven AZD1222 recipients were SARS-CoV-2 seropositive at baseline. A significant rise in spike-specific TCR breadth and depth was observed after two AZD1222 doses relative to day 0 and relative to MenACWY recipients.

The sample in question was peripheral blood, obtained on day 0 of AZD1222 vaccination. The receptor was derived from an adult in good health.

Read as DNA, the sequence is TGTGCCAGCAGCTTAGGGCAGAGTTATTCACCCCTCCACTTT. Its protein reads: CASSLGQSYSPLHF. This sequence uses TRBV7-8 and TRBJ1-6; the D gene assignment is ambiguous. V sheds 1 base and J sheds 8 bases, leaving 9 bases between their ends. CDR1 and CDR2, per the germline V gene, are SGHVS and FQNEAQ. The CDR3, from cysteine to phenylalanine, totals 14 residues. Only the CDR3 part of the read is kept: 42 bases, read in frame from the first base.